The rows below give T cell receptor beta chains drawn from one sample of a study of shared clonotypes between healthy human individuals. Assay used: immunoSEQ multiplex PCR; TCRdb lists only in-frame clones, some missing. The sample records millions of clones, 85% to 95% being singletons. Sequenced: naive CD4+ T cells from PBMCs. The receptors here all came from a young man in good health. Some clones in this sample may be carry-over from other donors' samples. CDR3s include the opening cysteine and the closing phenylalanine or tryptophan. D genes are given only for firm matches. Expanded clones are given a class, and other clones once, few, many or no size at all.

clone size: once; D gene: TRBD1; J gene: TRBJ1-2; V gene: TRBV5-1; CDR3 DNA: TGCGCCAGCAGCTCGGAACCCGACAGGGGCTATGGCTACACCTTC; CDR3 protein: CASSSEPDRGYGYTF
clone size: -; D gene: -; J gene: TRBJ1-2; V gene: TRBV6-6; CDR3 DNA: TGTGCCAGCAAGCAGGGTCGAAGTCAATTTAACTATGGCTACACCTTC; CDR3 protein: CASKQGRSQFNYGYTF
clone size: -; D gene: -; J gene: TRBJ1-2; V gene: TRBV5-1; CDR3 DNA: TGCGCCAGCAGCTTTGAGGTCCCGGGCTATGGCTACACCTTC; CDR3 protein: CASSFEVPGYGYTF
clone size: -; D gene: TRBD1; J gene: TRBJ2-7; V gene: TRBV29-1; CDR3 DNA: TGCAGCGTTGTGGGGACAGGGGGAGTCTACGAGCAGTACTTC; CDR3 protein: CSVVGTGGVYEQYF
clone size: -; D gene: -; J gene: TRBJ1-5; V gene: TRBV7-9; CDR3 DNA: TGTGCCAGCAGCTTATCCCAGGGGTTCGGAAATCAGCCCCAGCATTTT; CDR3 protein: CASSLSQGFGNQPQHF
clone size: -; D gene: -; J gene: TRBJ1-6; V gene: TRBV6-5; CDR3 DNA: TGTGCCAGCAGTCTGTCAGACGAAGGCTCACCCCTCCACTTT; CDR3 protein: CASSLSDEGSPLHF
clone size: -; D gene: TRBD2; J gene: TRBJ2-7; V gene: TRBV6-5; CDR3 DNA: TGTGCCAGCTCCGATTCACTAGCGGGAGTCTTCGAGCAGTACTTC; CDR3 protein: CASSDSLAGVFEQYF
clone size: -; D gene: -; J gene: TRBJ2-6; V gene: TRBV30; CDR3 DNA: TGTGCCTGGAGCGAAGGGGGTGCTGGGGCCAACGTCCTGACTTTC; CDR3 protein: CAWSEGGAGANVLTF
clone size: -; D gene: -; J gene: TRBJ2-3; V gene: TRBV7-3; CDR3 DNA: TGTGCCAGCAGCCGAACGGGAGTCACAGATACGCAGTATTTT; CDR3 protein: CASSRTGVTDTQYF
clone size: -; D gene: TRBD2; J gene: TRBJ2-7; V gene: TRBV2; CDR3 DNA: TGTGCCACCTGGACTAGCGGCCTCTACGAGCAGTACTTC; CDR3 protein: CATWTSGLYEQYF
clone size: -; D gene: TRBD1; J gene: TRBJ1-4; V gene: TRBV14; CDR3 DNA: TGTGCCAGCAGCTATCGACAGGGGCTGACTAATGAAAAACTGTTTTTT; CDR3 protein: CASSYRQGLTNEKLFF
clone size: -; D gene: -; J gene: TRBJ1-2; V gene: TRBV28; CDR3 DNA: TGTGCCAGCAACCGGGATTTCGCCTACACCTTC; CDR3 protein: CASNRDFAYTF
clone size: -; D gene: -; J gene: TRBJ2-3; V gene: TRBV6-1; CDR3 DNA: TGTGCCAGCAGTGAAGCGCGGGAAACAGATACGCAGTATTTT; CDR3 protein: CASSEARETDTQYF
clone size: -; D gene: -; J gene: TRBJ2-5; V gene: TRBV7-2; CDR3 DNA: TGTGCCAGCAGCTTACTAGGGCAACTGGAGACCCAGTACTTC; CDR3 protein: CASSLLGQLETQYF
clone size: few; D gene: -; J gene: TRBJ1-1; V gene: TRBV29-1; CDR3 DNA: TGCAGCGTTGAAGTCCCCACTGAAGCTTTCTTT; CDR3 protein: CSVEVPTEAFF
clone size: -; D gene: -; J gene: TRBJ2-3; V gene: TRBV6-1; CDR3 DNA: TGTGCCATCACGGATTTCGGAGGCACAGATACGCAGTATTTT; CDR3 protein: CAITDFGGTDTQYF
clone size: -; D gene: -; J gene: TRBJ2-5; V gene: TRBV28; CDR3 DNA: TGTGCCAGCAGTTTAAGTACAGCGAAATGGGAGACCCAGTACTTC; CDR3 protein: CASSLSTAKWETQYF
clone size: -; D gene: -; J gene: TRBJ2-7; V gene: TRBV7-6; CDR3 DNA: TGTGCCAGCAGCTTATACTCATCCTACGAGCAGTACTTC; CDR3 protein: CASSLYSSYEQYF
clone size: -; D gene: TRBD1; J gene: TRBJ2-7; V gene: TRBV6-5; CDR3 DNA: TGTGCCAGCAGCGACAGGGGTTCTTCCTACGAGCAGTACTTC; CDR3 protein: CASSDRGSSYEQYF
clone size: -; D gene: TRBD2; J gene: TRBJ2-7; V gene: TRBV5-4; CDR3 DNA: TGTGCCAGCAGCTTAAGAGCGGGAACCTCCTACGAGCAGTACTTC; CDR3 protein: CASSLRAGTSYEQYF
clone size: -; D gene: -; J gene: TRBJ2-3; V gene: TRBV5-1; CDR3 DNA: TGCGCCAGCAGCTTGGGGGACGCCGCTAGCACAGATACGCAGTATTTT; CDR3 protein: CASSLGDAASTDTQYF
clone size: -; D gene: -; J gene: TRBJ2-2; V gene: TRBV6-1; CDR3 DNA: TGTGCCAGCAGTGGAATTCTAGCCCTCGGGGAGCTGTTTTTT; CDR3 protein: CASSGILALGELFF
clone size: -; D gene: TRBD1; J gene: TRBJ2-2; V gene: TRBV25-1; CDR3 DNA: TGTGCCAGCAGTGATCCCGGACAGGGGGCTCCCGGGGAGCTGTTTTTT; CDR3 protein: CASSDPGQGAPGELFF
clone size: -; D gene: -; J gene: TRBJ2-5; V gene: TRBV27; CDR3 DNA: TGTGCCAGCAGTTCAAACCTGGGCTATGCCCAAGAGACCCAGTACTTC; CDR3 protein: CASSSNLGYAQETQYF
clone size: -; D gene: TRBD1; J gene: TRBJ2-5; V gene: TRBV6-4; CDR3 DNA: TGTGCCAGCAGTGCCAAGACAGGGGACGCGACCCAGTACTTC; CDR3 protein: CASSAKTGDATQYF
clone size: -; D gene: TRBD1; J gene: TRBJ2-2; V gene: TRBV7-2; CDR3 DNA: TGTGCCAGCAGCCCGACAGGGGGGACCGGGGAGCTGTTTTTT; CDR3 protein: CASSPTGGTGELFF
clone size: -; D gene: TRBD2; J gene: TRBJ2-1; V gene: TRBV5-4; CDR3 DNA: TGTGCCAGCAGCCCCTCTAGCGGGATCTACAATGAGCAGTTCTTC; CDR3 protein: CASSPSSGIYNEQFF